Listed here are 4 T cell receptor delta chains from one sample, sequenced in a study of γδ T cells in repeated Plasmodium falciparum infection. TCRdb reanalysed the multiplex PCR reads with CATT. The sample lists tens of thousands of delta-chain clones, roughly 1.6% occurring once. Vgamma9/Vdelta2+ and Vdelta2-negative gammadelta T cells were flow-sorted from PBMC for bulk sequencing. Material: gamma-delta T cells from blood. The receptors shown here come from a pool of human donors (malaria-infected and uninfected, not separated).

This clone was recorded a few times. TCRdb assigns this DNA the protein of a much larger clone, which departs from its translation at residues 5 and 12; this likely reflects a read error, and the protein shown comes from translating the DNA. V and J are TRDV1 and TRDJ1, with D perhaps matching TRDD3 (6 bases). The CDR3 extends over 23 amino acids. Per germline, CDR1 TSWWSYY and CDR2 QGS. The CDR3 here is CALGGPANRDWETPLKYTNKLIF. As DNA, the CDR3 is TGTGCTCTTGGGGGGCCCGCGAACCGGGACTGGGAGACTCCCCTAAAGTACACCAATAAACTCATCTTT.

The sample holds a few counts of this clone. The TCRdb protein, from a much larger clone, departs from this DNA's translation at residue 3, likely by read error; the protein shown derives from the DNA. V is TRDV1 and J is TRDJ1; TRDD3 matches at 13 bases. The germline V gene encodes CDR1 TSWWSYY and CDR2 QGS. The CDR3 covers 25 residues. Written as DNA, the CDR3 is TGTGCTCCTGGGGAACGAAGCTTCCTACATGGTACTGGGGGATACGCCGGGCTGTACACCGATAAACTCATCTTT. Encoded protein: CAPGERSFLHGTGGYAGLYTDKLIF.

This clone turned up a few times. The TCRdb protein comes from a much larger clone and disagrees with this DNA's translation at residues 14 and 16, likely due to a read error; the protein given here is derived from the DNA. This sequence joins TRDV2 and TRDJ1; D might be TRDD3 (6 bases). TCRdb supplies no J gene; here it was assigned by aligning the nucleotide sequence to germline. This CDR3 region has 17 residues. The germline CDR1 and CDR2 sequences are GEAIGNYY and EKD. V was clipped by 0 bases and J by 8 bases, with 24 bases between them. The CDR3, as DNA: TGTGCCTGTGACACCGTACTGGGAACGAACCTGACAGCAAAACTCATCTTT. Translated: CACDTVLGTNLTAKLIF.

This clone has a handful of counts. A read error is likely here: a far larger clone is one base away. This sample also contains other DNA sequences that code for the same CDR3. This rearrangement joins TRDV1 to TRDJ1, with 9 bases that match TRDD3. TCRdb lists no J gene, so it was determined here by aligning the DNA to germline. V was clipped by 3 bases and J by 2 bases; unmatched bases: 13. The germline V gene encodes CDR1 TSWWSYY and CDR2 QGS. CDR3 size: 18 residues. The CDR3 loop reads CALGEPLLLGEITDKLIF. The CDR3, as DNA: TGTGCTCTTGGGGAGCCCCTCCTACTGGGGGAAATAACCGATAAACTCATCTTT.